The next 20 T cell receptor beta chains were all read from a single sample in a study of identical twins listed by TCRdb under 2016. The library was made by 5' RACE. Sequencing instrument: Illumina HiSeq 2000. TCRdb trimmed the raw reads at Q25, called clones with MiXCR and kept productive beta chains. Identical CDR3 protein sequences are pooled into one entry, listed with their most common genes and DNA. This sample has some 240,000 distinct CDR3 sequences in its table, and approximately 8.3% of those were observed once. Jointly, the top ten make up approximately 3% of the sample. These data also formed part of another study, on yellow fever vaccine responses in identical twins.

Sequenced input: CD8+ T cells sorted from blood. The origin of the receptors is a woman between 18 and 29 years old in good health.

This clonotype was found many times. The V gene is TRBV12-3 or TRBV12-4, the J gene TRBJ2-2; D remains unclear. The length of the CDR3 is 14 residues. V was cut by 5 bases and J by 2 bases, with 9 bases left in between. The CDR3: CASSAPLNTGELFF. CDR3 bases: TGTGCCAGCAGTGCACCGCTTAACACCGGGGAGCTGTTTTTT.

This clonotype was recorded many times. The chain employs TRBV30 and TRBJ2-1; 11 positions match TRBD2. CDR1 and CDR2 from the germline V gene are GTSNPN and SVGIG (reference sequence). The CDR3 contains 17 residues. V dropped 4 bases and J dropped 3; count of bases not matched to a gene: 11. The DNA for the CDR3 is TGTGCCTGGACTGTACACCCGGGACTAGCGGTCTACAATGAGCAGTTCTTC. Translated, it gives CAWTVHPGLAVYNEQFF.

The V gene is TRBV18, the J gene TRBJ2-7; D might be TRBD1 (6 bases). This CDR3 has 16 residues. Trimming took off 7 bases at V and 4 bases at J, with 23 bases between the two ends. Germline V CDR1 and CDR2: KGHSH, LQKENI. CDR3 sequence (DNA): TGTGCCAGCTTGGAAACGGACAGAAATCCAAAGTACGAGCAGTACTTC. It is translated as CASLETDRNPKYEQYF.

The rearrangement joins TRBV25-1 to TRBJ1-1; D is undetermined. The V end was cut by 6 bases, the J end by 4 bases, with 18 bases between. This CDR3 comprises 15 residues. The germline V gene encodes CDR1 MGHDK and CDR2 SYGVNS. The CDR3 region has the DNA TGTGCCAGCAGGACTCCACGTCCCGGCGGCACTGAAGCTTTCTTT. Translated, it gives CASRTPRPGGTEAFF.

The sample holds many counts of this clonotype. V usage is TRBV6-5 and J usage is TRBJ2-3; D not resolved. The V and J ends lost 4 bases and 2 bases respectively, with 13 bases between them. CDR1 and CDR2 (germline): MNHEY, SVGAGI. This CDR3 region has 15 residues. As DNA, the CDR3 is TGTGCCAGCAGTTCACATCCCTTCTCCACAGATACGCAGTATTTT. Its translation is CASSSHPFSTDTQYF.

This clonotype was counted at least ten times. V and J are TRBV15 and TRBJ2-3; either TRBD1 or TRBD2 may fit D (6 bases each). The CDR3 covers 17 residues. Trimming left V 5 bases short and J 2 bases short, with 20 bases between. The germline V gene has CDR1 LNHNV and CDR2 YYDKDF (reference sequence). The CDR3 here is CATSPRGVATATDTQYF. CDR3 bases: TGTGCCACCAGCCCTAGGGGGGTTGCCACCGCCACAGATACGCAGTATTTT.

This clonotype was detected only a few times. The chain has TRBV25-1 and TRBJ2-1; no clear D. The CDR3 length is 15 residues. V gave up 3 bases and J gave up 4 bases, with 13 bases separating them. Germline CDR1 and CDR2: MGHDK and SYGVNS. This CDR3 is CASSDPSGSYNEQFF. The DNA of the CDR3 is TGTGCCAGCAGTGATCCCTCCGGGTCGTACAATGAGCAGTTCTTC.

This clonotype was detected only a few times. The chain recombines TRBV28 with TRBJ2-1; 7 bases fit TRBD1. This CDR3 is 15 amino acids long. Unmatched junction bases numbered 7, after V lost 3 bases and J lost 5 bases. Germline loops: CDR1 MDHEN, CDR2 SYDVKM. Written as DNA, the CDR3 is TGTGCCAGCAGTTTGGGGCAGGGGGTACACAATGAGCAGTTCTTC. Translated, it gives CASSLGQGVHNEQFF.

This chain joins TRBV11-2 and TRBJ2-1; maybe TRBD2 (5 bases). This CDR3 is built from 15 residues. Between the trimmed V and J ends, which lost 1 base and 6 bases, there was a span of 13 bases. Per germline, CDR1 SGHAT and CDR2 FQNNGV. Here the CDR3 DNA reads TGTGCCAGCAGCTTAGGAACCGGGGAAACCAATGAGCAGTTCTTC. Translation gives CASSLGTGETNEQFF.

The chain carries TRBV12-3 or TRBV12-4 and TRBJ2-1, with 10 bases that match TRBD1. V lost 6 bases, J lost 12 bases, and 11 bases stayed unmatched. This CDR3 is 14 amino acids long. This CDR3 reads CASSAGTGVKRQFF. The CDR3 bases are TGTGCCAGCAGCGCCGGGACAGGGGTAAAGAGGCAGTTCTTC.

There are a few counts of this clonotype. CDR3 nucleotide sequence: TGTGCCAGCAGTTTAGGGCTAGCGGGAGTATCGGCCGGGGAGCTGTTTTTT. Protein: CASSLGLAGVSAGELFF. The rearrangement joins TRBV12-3 or TRBV12-4 to TRBJ2-2; 10 positions agree with TRBD2. Losses at the gene ends were 1 base for V and 6 bases for J; bases not matched to a gene: 8. The CDR3 length is 17 residues.

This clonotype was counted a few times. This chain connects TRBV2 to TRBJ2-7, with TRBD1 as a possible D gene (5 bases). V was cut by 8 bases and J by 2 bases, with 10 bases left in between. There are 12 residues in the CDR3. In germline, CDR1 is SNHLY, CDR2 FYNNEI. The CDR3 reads CASCADTYEQYF. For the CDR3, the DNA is TGTGCCAGCTGCGCGGACACCTACGAGCAGTACTTC.

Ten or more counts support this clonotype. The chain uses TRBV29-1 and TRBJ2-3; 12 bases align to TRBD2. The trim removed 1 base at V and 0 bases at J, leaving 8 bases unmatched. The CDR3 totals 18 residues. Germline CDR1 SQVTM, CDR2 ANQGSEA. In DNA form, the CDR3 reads TGCAGCGTTGAAGGGCTAGCGGGAGGGCAGACCAGCACAGATACGCAGTATTTT. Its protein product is CSVEGLAGGQTSTDTQYF.

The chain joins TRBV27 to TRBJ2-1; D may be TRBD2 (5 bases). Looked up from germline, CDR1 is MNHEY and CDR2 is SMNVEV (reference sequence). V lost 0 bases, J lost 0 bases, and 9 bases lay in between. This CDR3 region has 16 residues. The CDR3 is CASSLSPGSSYNEQFF. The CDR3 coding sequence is TGTGCCAGCAGTTTATCGCCGGGGAGCTCCTACAATGAGCAGTTCTTC.

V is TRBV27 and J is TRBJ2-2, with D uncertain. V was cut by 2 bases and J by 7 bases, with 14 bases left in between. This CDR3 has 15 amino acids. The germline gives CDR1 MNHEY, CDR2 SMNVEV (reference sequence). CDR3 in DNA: TGTGCCAGCAGTTTAACCCCCTCTGGGATCGGGGAGCTGTTTTTT. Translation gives CASSLTPSGIGELFF.

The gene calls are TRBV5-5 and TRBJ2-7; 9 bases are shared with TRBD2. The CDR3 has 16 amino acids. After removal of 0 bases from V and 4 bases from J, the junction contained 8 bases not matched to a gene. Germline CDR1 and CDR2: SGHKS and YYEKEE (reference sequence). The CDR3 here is CASSLAVGSGGYEQYF. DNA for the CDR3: TGTGCCAGCAGCTTGGCTGTAGGTAGCGGGGGATACGAGCAGTACTTC.

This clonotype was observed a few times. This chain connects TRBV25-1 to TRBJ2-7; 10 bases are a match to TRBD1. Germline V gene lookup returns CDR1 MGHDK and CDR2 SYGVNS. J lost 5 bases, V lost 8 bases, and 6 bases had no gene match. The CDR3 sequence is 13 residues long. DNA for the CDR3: TGTGCCAGCGGACGGACAGGGGGGCACGAGCAGTACTTC. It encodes CASGRTGGHEQYF.

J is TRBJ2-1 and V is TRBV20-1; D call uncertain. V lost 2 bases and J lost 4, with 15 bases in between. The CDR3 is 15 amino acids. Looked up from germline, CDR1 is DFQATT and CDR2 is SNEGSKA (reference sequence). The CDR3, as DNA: TGCAGTGCTAGATCCCAGCAGGCAATTTACAATGAGCAGTTCTTC. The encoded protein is CSARSQQAIYNEQFF.

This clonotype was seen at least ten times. The DNA for the CDR3 is TGCGCCAGCAGCCAAGATGGAGGGACAGGGTCCCACAATGAGCAGTTCTTC. This encodes CASSQDGGTGSHNEQFF. The gene calls are TRBV4-3 and TRBJ2-1; 9 positions match TRBD1. The germline CDR1 and CDR2 sequences are LGHNA and YSLEER. The J segment lost 5 bases and the V segment lost 0 bases, leaving 8 bases of the junction unmatched. The CDR3 runs to 17 residues.

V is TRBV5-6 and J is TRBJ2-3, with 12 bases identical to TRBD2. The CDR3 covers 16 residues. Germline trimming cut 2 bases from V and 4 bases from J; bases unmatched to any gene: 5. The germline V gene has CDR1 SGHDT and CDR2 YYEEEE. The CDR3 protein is CASSFQTSGSSDTQYF. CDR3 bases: TGTGCCAGCAGCTTTCAGACTAGCGGGAGTTCAGATACGCAGTATTTT.